The 27 T cell receptor beta chains below come from one sample, sequenced in a study of T cells expressing NK-cell markers. TCRdb reprocessed the 5' RACE reads, with one entry per CDR3 protein and no DNA. Its table records approximately 420,000 distinct CDR3 sequences. Sequenced: blood T cells: a sorted CD56 or NKG2C T cell subset, CD4+ or CD8+ T cells, or bulk PBMC T cells (not recorded which). The receptors derive from a woman in her forties or fifties in good health.

This chain joins TRBV12-3 or TRBV12-4 and TRBJ2-1. The CDR3 has 15 amino acids. The CDR3 loop reads CASSSGSGTLNEQFF.

This rearrangement joins TRBV9 to TRBJ2-1. The CDR3 is made up of 14 amino acids. CDR1 is SGDLS, CDR2 YYNGEE, per germline. CDR3: CASSAGGSYNEQFF.

The chain carries TRBV20-1 and TRBJ2-7; checking the TCRdb D call of TRBD1 is not possible without DNA. The CDR3 contains 16 residues. Looked up from germline, CDR1 is DFQATT and CDR2 is SNEGSKA (reference sequence). CDR3: CSAAPPLGRGLYEQYF.

V usage is TRBV20-1 and J usage is TRBJ2-7; there is no DNA to check the TCRdb D call of TRBD2. The CDR3 runs 14 residues. Germline CDR1 reads DFQATT; CDR2 reads SNEGSKA (reference sequence). The CDR3 here is CSARAPAGGREQYF.

The chain links TRBV2 to TRBJ2-5; TCRdb picks TRBD1, but there is no DNA to check that call. In germline, CDR1 is SNHLY, CDR2 FYNNEI. The CDR3 spans 15 residues. The CDR3 is CASSDGHGERETQYF.

V is TRBV5-1 and J is TRBJ2-2; TCRdb calls TRBD1, which cannot be checked without DNA. The CDR3 length is 13 residues. Germline V gene sequence: CDR1 SGHRS, CDR2 YFSETQ. CDR3 in amino acids: CASETQGTGELFF.

The chain couples TRBV6-4 to TRBJ1-2. The germline gives CDR1 MRHNA, CDR2 SNTAGT. The CDR3 has 13 residues. CDR3: CASSHTVSGGYTF.

The chain has TRBV20-1 and TRBJ2-1; TCRdb gives TRBD2 as the D gene, but with no DNA this cannot be confirmed. Germline CDR1 is DFQATT and CDR2 is SNEGSKA (reference sequence). This CDR3 spans 15 amino acids. This CDR3 is CSAREGSGRSNEQFF.

The rearrangement joins TRBV12-3 or TRBV12-4 to TRBJ1-2. The CDR3 extends over 13 amino acids. CDR3 region: CASSPDHNYGYTF.

The chain employs TRBV24-1 and TRBJ2-5; TCRdb reports TRBD1, a call that lacks DNA to check it against. The CDR3 contains 15 residues. CDR1 KGHDR and CDR2 SFDVKD come from the germline V gene. The chain's CDR3 is CATSDLGRGIETQYF.

The V and J genes are TRBV5-1 and TRBJ1-1; TCRdb selects TRBD1, and the lack of DNA leaves this call unchecked. This CDR3 region has 13 residues. CDR1 and CDR2 from the germline V gene are SGHRS and YFSETQ. This CDR3 is CASSPRGSAEAFF.

The chain is built from TRBV24-1 and TRBJ2-3; TCRdb gives TRBD1 as the D gene, but with no DNA this cannot be confirmed. This CDR3 is built from 16 residues. Germline V gene sequence: CDR1 KGHDR, CDR2 SFDVKD. CDR3 residues: CATSDDGQGDTDTQYF.

The chain couples TRBV7-9 to TRBJ1-1. This CDR3 region has 13 residues. The germline gives CDR1 SEHNR, CDR2 FQNEAQ (reference sequence). The CDR3 protein is CASSGGGDTEAFF.

The rearrangement links TRBV6-6 to TRBJ1-2; the TRBD1 assignment by TCRdb is unverifiable without DNA. The length of the CDR3 is 14 residues. The germline gives CDR1 MNHNY, CDR2 SVGAGI (reference sequence). Here the CDR3 reads CASSPGRGVYGYTF.

The chain is built from TRBV4-2 and TRBJ1-1. This CDR3 has 16 amino acids. CDR1 and CDR2 (germline): LGHNA, YNFKEQ. This chain's CDR3 is CASSLARGLRGTEAFF.

This chain links TRBV7-9 with TRBJ2-6. Germline assignment: CDR1 SEHNR and CDR2 FQNEAQ (reference sequence). The CDR3 is 15 residues long. The CDR3 loop reads CASSLALRGANVLTF.

The chain has TRBV19 and TRBJ1-3. Germline CDR1 is LNHDA and CDR2 is SQIVND (reference sequence). This CDR3 has 12 amino acids. CDR3 protein: CASSLLENTIYF.

CDR3 sequence: CASSASSEQYF. The chain couples TRBV5-1 to TRBJ2-7. CDR3 length: 11 amino acids. Per the germline V gene, CDR1 is SGHRS and CDR2 is YFSETQ.

The V and J genes are TRBV6-1 and TRBJ1-5; TCRdb outputs TRBD1, but without DNA this stays unchecked. Per the germline V gene, CDR1 is MNHNS and CDR2 is SASEGT. The CDR3 runs to 15 residues. Here the CDR3 reads CASRNQGGGNQPQHF.

This sequence joins TRBV20-1 and TRBJ1-6; TCRdb selects TRBD1, and the lack of DNA leaves this call unchecked. The CDR3 has 14 amino acids. Germline V gene lookup returns CDR1 DFQATT and CDR2 SNEGSKA (reference sequence). CDR3 region: CSARSGQYNSPLHF.

This chain connects TRBV20-1 to TRBJ2-7; there is no DNA to check the TCRdb D call of TRBD2. Germline CDR1 DFQATT, CDR2 SNEGSKA (reference sequence). This CDR3 has 15 residues. The CDR3 here is CSATRPGLAVYEQYF.

This chain uses TRBV24-1 with TRBJ2-5; TCRdb designates TRBD1, a call that cannot be tested without DNA. The CDR3 is 15 amino acids. CDR1 is KGHDR, CDR2 SFDVKD, per germline. CDR3 region: CATSDERTAQETQYF.

The chain carries TRBV3-1 and TRBJ2-3; TCRdb's D call, TRBD2, is unchecked because there is no DNA. Germline CDR1 is LGHDT and CDR2 is YNNKEL (reference sequence). The CDR3 is 18 amino acids. The CDR3 sequence: CASSRTSGRQLGTDTQYF.

The chain combines TRBV20-1 with TRBJ2-5; the D gene TCRdb calls, TRBD1, cannot be checked with no DNA. Germline CDR1 is DFQATT and CDR2 is SNEGSKA (reference sequence). This CDR3 has 14 residues. The CDR3 loop reads CSAIEMAGQETQYF.

The chain is built from TRBV2 and TRBJ2-1; TCRdb reports TRBD1, a call that lacks DNA to check it against. The CDR3 is 14 amino acids. CDR1 and CDR2 (germline): SNHLY, FYNNEI. The CDR3 reads CASSEREGRNEQFF.

The chain links TRBV5-1 to TRBJ2-1. Germline CDR1 SGHRS, CDR2 YFSETQ. The CDR3 loop spans 15 amino acids. CDR3 residues: CASSLDLFSYNEQFF. The full variable domain, rest sourced from reference TRBV5-1 and TRBJ2-1, is KAGVTQTPRYLIKTRGQQVTLSCSPISGHRSVSWYQQTPGQGLQFLFEYFSETQRNKGNFPGRFSGRQFSNSRSEMNVSTLELGDSALYLCASSLDLFSYNEQFFGPGTRLTVL.

The V gene is TRBV7-9, the J gene TRBJ2-1; TCRdb names TRBD2, which stays unverified in the absence of DNA. Germline V gene lookup returns CDR1 SEHNR and CDR2 FQNEAQ (reference sequence). The CDR3 is 17 amino acids. This CDR3 is CASSPSWVASGSDEQFF.